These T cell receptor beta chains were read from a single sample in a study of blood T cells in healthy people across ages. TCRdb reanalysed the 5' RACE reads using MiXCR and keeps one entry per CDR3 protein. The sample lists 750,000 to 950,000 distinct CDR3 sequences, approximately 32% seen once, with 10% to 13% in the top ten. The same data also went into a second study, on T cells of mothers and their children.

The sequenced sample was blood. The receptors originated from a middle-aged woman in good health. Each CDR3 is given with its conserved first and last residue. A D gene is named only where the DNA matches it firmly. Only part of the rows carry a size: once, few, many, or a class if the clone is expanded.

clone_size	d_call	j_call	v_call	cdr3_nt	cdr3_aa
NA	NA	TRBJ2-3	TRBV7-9	TGTGCCAGCAGACTCGGGGGCGCAGATACGCAGTATTTT	CASRLGGADTQYF
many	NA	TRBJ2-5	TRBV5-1	TGCGCCAGCAGCCCGGACGGAGTGCGAGAGACCCAGTACTTC	CASSPDGVRETQYF
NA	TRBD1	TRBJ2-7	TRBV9	TGCGCCAGCAGCGTAGCCTGGGACAGGGGGCTCGGGGAGCAGTACTTC	CASSVAWDRGLGEQYF
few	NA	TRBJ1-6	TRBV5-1	TGCGCCAGCAGCCTCCTTTCGAATCAGCCGAATTCACCCCTCCACTTT	CASSLLSNQPNSPLHF
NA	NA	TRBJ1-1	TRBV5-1	TGCGCCAGCAGCTGGACGGGGGACATGAACACTGAAGCTTTCTTT	CASSWTGDMNTEAFF
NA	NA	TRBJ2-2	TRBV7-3	TGTGCCAGCAGCCAACATTCCCCTAGGAACACCGGGGAGCTGTTTTTT	CASSQHSPRNTGELFF
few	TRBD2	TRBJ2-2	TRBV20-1	TGCAGTGCTAGACTCGCGTTGGGGACTAGCGGGGGGGCGAACACCGGGGAGCTGTTTTTT	CSARLALGTSGGANTGELFF
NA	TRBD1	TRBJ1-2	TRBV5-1	TGCGCCAGCAGCTTGGGAGGGGGCGACAACTATGGCTACACCTTC	CASSLGGGDNYGYTF
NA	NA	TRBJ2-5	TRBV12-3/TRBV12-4	TGTGCCAGCAGGGGACATTATCAGCCCCAGTACTTC	CASRGHYQPQYF
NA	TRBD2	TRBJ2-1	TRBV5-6	TGTGCCAGCAGCTTGTTCTCAGCGGGGGGTTTTATCTTTGGCTCCTACAATGAGCAGTTCTTC	CASSLFSAGGFIFGSYNEQFF
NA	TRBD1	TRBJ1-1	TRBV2	TGTGCCAGCAGATCCGGGACAGGGGGACCTGAAGCTTTCTTT	CASRSGTGGPEAFF
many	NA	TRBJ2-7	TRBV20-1	TGCAGTGGGTCTCGTCCTACGGCCTCCTACGAGCAGTACTTC	CSGSRPTASYEQYF
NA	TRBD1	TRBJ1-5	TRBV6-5	TGTGCCAGCAGCCGAACCGGGACAGTGAGGCAGCCCCAGCATTTT	CASSRTGTVRQPQHF
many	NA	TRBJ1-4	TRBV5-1	TGCGCCAGCAGCCGACAGACGGATAATGAAAAACTGTTTTTT	CASSRQTDNEKLFF
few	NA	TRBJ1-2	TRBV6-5	TGTGCCAGCAGTTACTCGAATCGCGGATCCTATGGCTACACCTTC	CASSYSNRGSYGYTF
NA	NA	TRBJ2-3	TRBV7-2	TGTGCCAGCAGCTTCGCGGGGACTGGAAACACAGATACGCAGTATTTT	CASSFAGTGNTDTQYF